This TCR beta chain was captured by sequencing in a study of blood T cell repertoires in COVID-19. Patients at the Seattle site were enrolled during active infection and followed longitudinally. Using immunoSEQ multiplex PCR, the repertoire was profiled, and TCRdb retains in-frame clones only, with some absent. The sample has around 210,000 clones; roughly 84% are singletons. V lost 5 bases to trimming and J lost 4 bases; unmatched junction nucleotides: 11. From germline, CDR1 is SGHVS and CDR2 FQNEAQ. This CDR3 has 17 residues. This TCR came from a man aged 45-60 years with COVID-19, enrolled during active disease. Sequencing was done on a sample of peripheral blood. The chain combines TRBV7-8 with TRBJ2-5; TRBD2 agrees at 12 bases. CDR3 sequence: CASSPPTPGLAGETQYF. The CDR3 DNA follows: TGTGCCAGCAGCCCACCAACCCCGGGACTAGCGGGAGAGACCCAGTACTTC. Using reference TRBV7-8 and TRBJ2-5 for the parts outside the CDR3, the full variable domain is GAGVSQSPRYKVAKRGQDVALRCDPISGHVSLFWYQQALGQGPEFLTYFQNEAQLDKSGLPSDRFFAERPEGSVSTLKIQRTQQEDSAVYLCASSPPTPGLAGETQYFGPGTRLLVL.